These T cell receptor beta chains were read from a single sample in a study of T cell responses to AZD1222 COVID-19 vaccine. Clones were sequenced by immunoSEQ multiplex PCR, and TCRdb holds only the in-frame ones, with some missing. The table has tens of thousands of clones, around 86% seen once. Sequencing was performed on peripheral blood, taken on day 0 of AZD1222 vaccination. The receptors were gathered from an adult in good health. Each CDR3 is given with its conserved first and last residue. A D gene is named only where the DNA matches it firmly. Clone size appears in some rows only: once, few, many, or a class for an expanded clone.

clone_size	v_call	j_call	d_call	cdr3_nt	cdr3_aa
once	TRBV7-9	TRBJ2-7	-	TGTGCCAGCAGCCTAGACTACTACGAGCAGTACTTC	CASSLDYYEQYF
-	TRBV18	TRBJ1-1	-	TGTGCCAGCTCAAGGGACCCAAACACTGAAGCTTTCTTT	CASSRDPNTEAFF
-	TRBV18	TRBJ2-2	-	TGTGCCAGCTCACCAAGATCGCAGGGAAACACCGGGGAGCTGTTTTTT	CASSPRSQGNTGELFF
-	TRBV18	TRBJ1-1	-	TGTGCCAGCTCACCACCAGAGGGGTTAGCTTTCTTT	CASSPPEGLAFF
-	TRBV2	TRBJ2-1	TRBD1	TGTGCCGGGCTCCGACAGGGTGCCTTCAATGAGCAGTTCTTC	CAGLRQGAFNEQFF
-	TRBV18	TRBJ1-2	TRBD1	TGTGCCAGCTCCCGAGGGGGACAGGGAGGCTATGGCTACACCTTC	CASSRGGQGGYGYTF
medium-sized	TRBV6-1	TRBJ2-1	TRBD1	TGTGCCAGCAGTGAAACAGGGGGCTCCTACAATGAGCAGTTCTTC	CASSETGGSYNEQFF
-	TRBV5-1	TRBJ1-2	-	TGCGCCAGCAGCTTGGTGCAGGCCACCCTCTATGGCTACACCTTC	CASSLVQATLYGYTF
-	TRBV5-5	TRBJ1-1	-	TGTGCCAGCAGCTTGTTGGGGGAATGGACTGAAGCTTTCTTT	CASSLLGEWTEAFF
-	TRBV7-9	TRBJ1-1	-	TGTGCCAGCAGCTTACTACTGGGGTCGTACACTGAAGCTTTCTTT	CASSLLLGSYTEAFF
-	TRBV9	TRBJ1-6	-	TGTGCCAGCAGCGTAGCTGTAAATAATTCACCCCTCCACTTT	CASSVAVNNSPLHF
-	TRBV12-3/TRBV12-4	TRBJ1-2	TRBD1	TGTGCCAGCAGCTGGACAGGGATTTATGGCTACACCTTC	CASSWTGIYGYTF
-	TRBV6-6	TRBJ1-1	TRBD1	TGTGCCAGCAGTTACTCGATTGGACAGGGTGGGACTGAAGCTTTCTTT	CASSYSIGQGGTEAFF
-	TRBV27	TRBJ1-5	-	TGTGCCAGCAGTCCCAGCAGGGTCGGGAATCAGCCCCAGCATTTT	CASSPSRVGNQPQHF
-	TRBV6-2/TRBV6-3	TRBJ1-2	-	TGTGCCAGCAGCCCGGAACTTACGTATGGCTACACCTTC	CASSPELTYGYTF
-	TRBV7-6	TRBJ2-5	-	TGTGCCAGCAGCTTGGGGTCCACCCAAGAGACCCAGTACTTC	CASSLGSTQETQYF
-	TRBV21-1	TRBJ2-1	-	TGTGCCAGCAGCAAAGTGGGCGGGAGCTCCTACTCCTACAATGAGCAGTTCTTC	CASSKVGGSSYSYNEQFF
few	TRBV2	TRBJ2-7	-	TGTGCCAGCAAATCAGGATCGATTTCCTACGAGCAGTACTTC	CASKSGSISYEQYF
-	TRBV7-2	TRBJ1-5	-	TGTGCCAGCAGCTCGTTAGGTGAGCTTCAGCCCCAGCATTTT	CASSSLGELQPQHF
-	TRBV27	TRBJ2-3	TRBD2	TGTGCCAGCAGTTTCACCCGGACTAGCGGGAGACCTCCAGGGACCACAGATACGCAGTATTTT	CASSFTRTSGRPPGTTDTQYF
-	TRBV20-1	TRBJ1-2	-	TGCAGTGCTAGTCCACTACGGGGCAGCAACTATGGCTACACCTTC	CSASPLRGSNYGYTF
-	TRBV7-8	TRBJ2-7	TRBD2	TGTGCCAGCAGCCCCTCGGGAGGCTACGAGCAGTACTTC	CASSPSGGYEQYF
-	TRBV14	TRBJ1-5	-	TGTGCCAGCAGCCAAGATTCTAGGGGCGTCACGACCCTCTGTGGGAATAGCAATCAGCCCCAGCATTTT	CASSQDSRGVTTLCGNSNQPQHF
-	TRBV15	TRBJ1-5	-	TGTGCCACCAGCAGCGGATCATATCAGCCCCAGCATTTT	CATSSGSYQPQHF